Listed here are 7 T cell receptor beta chains from one sample, sequenced in a study of blood T cell repertoires in COVID-19. Profiling relied on immunoSEQ multiplex PCR, and the TCRdb table lists in-frame clones only, not all of them. The profile shows 250,000 to 300,000 clones, 85% to 90% of them singletons. Specimen: peripheral blood. The origin of the receptors is a woman in her thirties or forties who had recovered from COVID-19.

The chain links TRBV19 to TRBJ1-4; 9 positions agree with TRBD1. CDR3 size: 14 residues. Germline V CDR1 and CDR2: LNHDA, SQIVND (reference sequence). V was clipped by 2 bases and J by 11 bases; unmatched bases: 6. The CDR3 coding sequence is TGTGCCAGTAGTATACCCCGCGGACAGGGGAAACTGTTTTTT. Translation: CASSIPRGQGKLFF.

The chain uses TRBV19 and TRBJ1-5; no reliable D call. Trimming left V 1 base short and J 1 base short, with 11 bases between. The germline gives CDR1 LNHDA, CDR2 SQIVND (reference sequence). The CDR3 is 16 amino acids. CDR3 sequence: CASSIGRGRSNQPQHF. The CDR3, as DNA: TGTGCCAGTAGTATAGGGCGGGGTAGGAGCAATCAGCCCCAGCATTTT.

The chain employs TRBV7-2 and TRBJ2-1, with 9 bases identical to TRBD2. The CDR3 has 19 amino acids. CDR1 and CDR2 from the germline V gene are SGHTA and FQGNSA. The ends lost 5 bases at V and 0 bases at J; junction bases unmatched: 14. CDR3 protein: CASSEVPGLAWFSYNEQFF. In DNA, the CDR3 is TGTGCCAGCAGCGAGGTCCCGGGACTAGCCTGGTTCTCCTACAATGAGCAGTTCTTC.

The J gene is TRBJ2-1, the V gene TRBV7-2; the match to TRBD2 covers 8 bases. The CDR3 consists of 14 residues. Unmatched junction bases numbered 6, after V lost 5 bases and J lost 6 bases. The germline V gene encodes CDR1 SGHTA and CDR2 FQGNSA. CDR3 in amino acids: CASSPRTSRNEQFF. The CDR3, as DNA: TGTGCCAGCAGCCCCCGGACTAGCCGCAATGAGCAGTTCTTC. The full variable domain, in which reference TRBV7-2 and TRBJ2-1 provide the parts outside the CDR3, is GAGVSQSPSNKVTEKGKDVELRCDPISGHTALYWYRQSLGQGLEFLIYFQGNSAPDKSGLPSDRFSAERTGGSVSTLTIQRTQQEDSAVYLCASSPRTSRNEQFFGPGTRLTVL.

This chain joins TRBV2 and TRBJ2-2, with TRBD2 identical over 11 bases. The CDR3 sequence is 12 residues long. The V segment lost 9 bases and the J segment 7 bases; nucleotides outside the gene matches: 1. Germline assignment: CDR1 SNHLY and CDR2 FYNNEI. CDR3 bases: TGTGCCAGTGGGACTAGCGGCGGGGAGCTGTTTTTT. Amino acid sequence: CASGTSGGELFF.

The chain uses TRBV5-5 and TRBJ1-2, with no clear D. The CDR3 is made up of 16 amino acids. Germline CDR1 SGHKS, CDR2 YYEKEE (reference sequence). Trimming shortened V by 0 bases and J by 0 bases, and 12 bases separated the two germline ends. The CDR3 bases are TGTGCCAGCAGCTTGGGGCCGGGAGGTACTAACTATGGCTACACCTTC. Translation gives CASSLGPGGTNYGYTF.

The gene calls are TRBV11-3 and TRBJ1-1; D is perhaps TRBD1 (5 bases). Germline V lookup: CDR1 SGHNT, CDR2 YENEEA. Trimming removed 5 bases at V and 7 bases at J, with 14 bases between. This CDR3 contains 13 residues. This chain's CDR3 is CASSPGWGGEAFF. The CDR3 nucleotides are TGTGCCAGCAGCCCAGGGTGGGGGGGTGAAGCTTTCTTT.